This T cell receptor beta chain stems from a study of blood T cell repertoires in COVID-19. Study information: Nucleic acid was either cDNA or gDNA, and it came from T cells, B-cell-depleted T cells, or PBMCs.

The ends were cut back, 5 bases at V and 2 bases at J, with 12 bases in the middle. CDR1 and CDR2 from the germline V gene are MNHEY and SMNVEV (reference sequence). The CDR3 has 14 residues. Participants were aged 18 to 89 years, lived in under 25 US areas, and enrolled virtually. Two negative PCRs, clearance, or symptom resolution were required of recovered Cohort 3 donors. Authors' analysis steps: Amplified reference gene primers provided the basis for estimating nucleated cell counts. Assay: immunoSEQ multiplex PCR; the TCRdb copy retains only in-frame clones and omits some. That table furnishes V, J and clone size, whereas the DNA furnished D and trimming. The sample includes some 200,000 clones, around 87% seen only once; the top ten take approximately 2%.

V is TRBV27 and J is TRBJ1-2; D uncertain. The TCR originated in a woman in her 30s who had recovered from COVID-19. Sequences were obtained from PBMCs or T cells enriched from blood (not recorded which). The DNA for the CDR3 is TGTGCCAGCAGTCCCGCATCGAGAAACTATGGCTACACCTTC. Its protein is CASSPASRNYGYTF.